This is a list of T cell receptor beta chains from one sample in a study of cytomegalovirus exposure and HLA in healthy donors. TCRdb keeps only in-frame clones here, not all; method: immunoSEQ multiplex PCR. In the table there are 160,000 or so clones, less than 85% of which are singletons. The sequenced sample was PBMCs. Receptor source: a middle-aged man in good health and CMV-seronegative. Both conserved end residues are part of each CDR3. The order of the fields is J gene, clone size, D gene, V gene, CDR3 protein, CDR3 DNA. The D gene is left open where the match is weak. Clone size is given for some rows only: seen once, a few or many times, or a class if the clone is expanded.

j_gene: TRBJ2-1; abundance: NA; d_gene: TRBD2; v_gene: TRBV10-3; CDR3aa: CAISESTPWASGRNEQFF; CDR3nt: TGTGCCATCAGTGAGTCGACTCCGTGGGCTAGCGGGAGAAATGAGCAGTTCTTC
j_gene: TRBJ1-2; abundance: NA; d_gene: TRBD1; v_gene: TRBV7-9; CDR3aa: CASSPPGTVYGYTF; CDR3nt: TGTGCCAGCAGCCCACCAGGGACAGTCTATGGCTACACCTTC
j_gene: TRBJ2-3; abundance: NA; d_gene: NA; v_gene: TRBV4-1; CDR3aa: CASSPQAGVTDTQYF; CDR3nt: TGCGCCAGCAGCCCCCAAGCAGGGGTGACAGATACGCAGTATTTT
j_gene: TRBJ2-1; abundance: NA; d_gene: TRBD1; v_gene: TRBV19; CDR3aa: CASSNRQGYNEQFF; CDR3nt: TGTGCCAGTAGTAACCGACAGGGCTACAATGAGCAGTTCTTC
j_gene: TRBJ1-1; abundance: NA; d_gene: TRBD1; v_gene: TRBV10-3; CDR3aa: CAISEFLQGSFWLEDTEAFF; CDR3nt: TGTGCCATCAGTGAGTTTCTACAGGGGTCTTTCTGGTTGGAGGACACTGAAGCTTTCTTT
j_gene: TRBJ1-5; abundance: NA; d_gene: TRBD1; v_gene: TRBV19; CDR3aa: CASRMAGGRGGHNQPQHF; CDR3nt: TGTGCCAGTAGAATGGCAGGGGGGAGAGGAGGCCACAATCAGCCCCAGCATTTT
j_gene: TRBJ2-3; abundance: few; d_gene: TRBD2; v_gene: TRBV18; CDR3aa: CASSPPMAGGSTDTQYF; CDR3nt: TGTGCCAGCTCACCACCGATGGCGGGGGGTAGCACAGATACGCAGTATTTT
j_gene: TRBJ1-6; abundance: few; d_gene: TRBD1; v_gene: TRBV4-3; CDR3aa: CASSQEPGQGAHSPLHF; CDR3nt: TGCGCCAGCAGCCAAGAACCGGGACAGGGGGCTCATTCACCCCTCCACTTT
j_gene: TRBJ1-5; abundance: few; d_gene: NA; v_gene: TRBV10-3; CDR3aa: CAISPPPQTGKEEPQHF; CDR3nt: TGTGCCATCAGTCCCCCCCCTCAAACAGGGAAGGAGGAGCCCCAGCATTTT
j_gene: TRBJ1-3; abundance: few; d_gene: NA; v_gene: TRBV19; CDR3aa: CASSISPMTGLSGNTIYF; CDR3nt: TGTGCCAGTAGTATCAGTCCCATGACAGGACTCTCTGGAAACACCATATATTTT
j_gene: TRBJ2-1; abundance: once; d_gene: NA; v_gene: TRBV6-5; CDR3aa: CASRLGGGGEQFF; CDR3nt: TGTGCCAGCAGACTCGGGGGAGGGGGTGAGCAGTTCTTC
j_gene: TRBJ2-7; abundance: NA; d_gene: NA; v_gene: TRBV4-1; CDR3aa: CASSQDRGALPGEQYF; CDR3nt: TGCGCCAGCAGCCAAGATCGCGGGGCCCTCCCGGGGGAGCAGTACTTC
j_gene: TRBJ1-1; abundance: NA; d_gene: TRBD1; v_gene: TRBV4-1; CDR3aa: CASSQGDRGAFF; CDR3nt: TGCGCCAGCAGCCAAGGGGACAGAGGAGCTTTCTTT
j_gene: TRBJ2-5; abundance: NA; d_gene: NA; v_gene: TRBV5-1; CDR3aa: CASSLYRQETQYF; CDR3nt: TGCGCCAGCAGCTTGTATCGGCAAGAGACCCAGTACTTC
j_gene: TRBJ2-7; abundance: NA; d_gene: TRBD1; v_gene: TRBV18; CDR3aa: CASSPGQGGHEQYF; CDR3nt: TGTGCCAGCTCGCCCGGACAGGGGGGCCACGAGCAGTACTTC
j_gene: TRBJ2-5; abundance: NA; d_gene: NA; v_gene: TRBV21-1; CDR3aa: CASTPGTSGKYQETQYF; CDR3nt: TGTGCCAGCACCCCCGGGACTAGCGGTAAGTACCAAGAGACCCAGTACTTC
j_gene: TRBJ2-7; abundance: NA; d_gene: NA; v_gene: TRBV20-1; CDR3aa: CSARTLEEQYF; CDR3nt: TGCAGTGCTAGAACGCTCGAGGAGCAGTACTTC
j_gene: TRBJ1-5; abundance: once; d_gene: TRBD1; v_gene: TRBV29-1; CDR3aa: CSARVQGASNQPQHF; CDR3nt: TGCAGCGCGAGGGTACAGGGGGCGAGCAATCAGCCCCAGCATTTT
j_gene: TRBJ2-1; abundance: NA; d_gene: NA; v_gene: TRBV5-1; CDR3aa: CASSLGQTSYNEQFF; CDR3nt: TGCGCCAGCAGCTTGGGACAGACATCCTACAATGAGCAGTTCTTC
j_gene: TRBJ1-5; abundance: NA; d_gene: NA; v_gene: TRBV11-1; CDR3aa: CASSLGSSGQPQHF; CDR3nt: TGTGCCAGCAGCCTGGGGTCCTCAGGGCAGCCCCAGCATTTT
j_gene: TRBJ1-2; abundance: NA; d_gene: NA; v_gene: TRBV29-1; CDR3aa: CSVVTGIYGYTF; CDR3nt: TGCAGCGTTGTAACGGGAATCTATGGCTACACCTTC
j_gene: TRBJ2-7; abundance: once; d_gene: TRBD2; v_gene: TRBV5-6; CDR3aa: CASSLGLAAGEQYF; CDR3nt: TGTGCCAGCAGCTTGGGACTAGCCGCCGGCGAGCAGTACTTC
j_gene: TRBJ2-5; abundance: few; d_gene: TRBD2; v_gene: TRBV5-6; CDR3aa: CASSVRGLAGETQYF; CDR3nt: TGTGCCAGCAGCGTCCGTGGACTAGCAGGAGAGACCCAGTACTTC
j_gene: TRBJ2-7; abundance: NA; d_gene: NA; v_gene: TRBV6-1; CDR3aa: CASSEAQSYEQYF; CDR3nt: TGTGCCAGCAGTGAAGCTCAATCCTACGAGCAGTACTTC
j_gene: TRBJ2-2; abundance: NA; d_gene: TRBD2; v_gene: TRBV7-9; CDR3aa: CASRSLAGGGTGELFF; CDR3nt: TGTGCCAGCAGATCACTAGCGGGAGGAGGAACCGGGGAGCTGTTTTTT
j_gene: TRBJ1-3; abundance: NA; d_gene: NA; v_gene: TRBV6-6; CDR3aa: CASSYPGTSGNTIYF; CDR3nt: TGTGCCAGCAGTTACCCAGGAACCTCTGGAAACACCATATATTTT
j_gene: TRBJ1-3; abundance: NA; d_gene: TRBD1; v_gene: TRBV6-5; CDR3aa: CASSPNRGPGNTIYF; CDR3nt: TGTGCCAGCAGTCCCAACAGGGGGCCTGGAAACACCATATATTTT
j_gene: TRBJ2-1; abundance: few; d_gene: NA; v_gene: TRBV5-6; CDR3aa: CASSRSGLDEQFF; CDR3nt: TGTGCCAGCAGCCGTTCAGGGTTGGATGAGCAGTTCTTC
j_gene: TRBJ1-6; abundance: NA; d_gene: NA; v_gene: TRBV6-5; CDR3aa: CASSYSSSYNSPLHF; CDR3nt: TGTGCCAGCAGTTACTCGAGCTCGTATAATTCACCCCTCCACTTT
j_gene: TRBJ2-7; abundance: NA; d_gene: TRBD1; v_gene: TRBV7-2; CDR3aa: CASSYGTGGLYEQYF; CDR3nt: TGTGCCAGCAGCTACGGGACAGGGGGCTTGTACGAGCAGTACTTC
j_gene: TRBJ1-1; abundance: NA; d_gene: NA; v_gene: TRBV5-1; CDR3aa: CASSLEDTGPEAFF; CDR3nt: TGCGCCAGCAGCTTGGAGGACACTGGGCCTGAAGCTTTCTTT
j_gene: TRBJ2-3; abundance: NA; d_gene: TRBD1; v_gene: TRBV2; CDR3aa: CASRAGTGGFDTQYF; CDR3nt: TGTGCCAGCAGGGCCGGGACAGGGGGCTTTGATACGCAGTATTTT
j_gene: TRBJ1-5; abundance: once; d_gene: TRBD1; v_gene: TRBV7-2; CDR3aa: CASSLEDRGWQPQHF; CDR3nt: TGTGCCAGCAGCTTAGAGGACAGGGGTTGGCAGCCCCAGCATTTT
j_gene: TRBJ2-7; abundance: NA; d_gene: NA; v_gene: TRBV29-1; CDR3aa: CSVASGYRAYEQYF; CDR3nt: TGCAGCGTTGCCAGCGGTTATCGGGCCTACGAGCAGTACTTC
j_gene: TRBJ2-5; abundance: NA; d_gene: NA; v_gene: TRBV7-9; CDR3aa: CSAGGLQETQYF; CDR3nt: TGTTCCGCCGGGGGGCTCCAAGAGACCCAGTACTTC
j_gene: TRBJ1-5; abundance: NA; d_gene: NA; v_gene: TRBV7-2; CDR3aa: CASSLDTGPSNQPQHF; CDR3nt: TGTGCCAGCAGCTTAGATACAGGGCCGAGCAATCAGCCCCAGCATTTT
j_gene: TRBJ2-2; abundance: NA; d_gene: TRBD1; v_gene: TRBV6-6; CDR3aa: CASSPPGQGTRGELFF; CDR3nt: TGTGCCAGCAGTCCCCCGGGACAGGGAACACGCGGGGAGCTGTTTTTT
j_gene: TRBJ1-1; abundance: NA; d_gene: NA; v_gene: TRBV5-5; CDR3aa: CASTPRGLTTEAFF; CDR3nt: TGTGCCAGCACCCCACGGGGGTTAACCACTGAAGCTTTCTTT
j_gene: TRBJ1-2; abundance: NA; d_gene: TRBD1; v_gene: TRBV13; CDR3aa: CASSLGSQGRNYGYTF; CDR3nt: TGTGCCAGCAGCTTAGGTTCACAGGGGCGTAACTATGGCTACACCTTC
j_gene: TRBJ2-3; abundance: NA; d_gene: NA; v_gene: TRBV30; CDR3aa: CAWRWGGLADTQYF; CDR3nt: TGTGCCTGGAGATGGGGGGGCCTCGCAGATACGCAGTATTTT
j_gene: TRBJ1-1; abundance: once; d_gene: TRBD1; v_gene: TRBV7-9; CDR3aa: CASSPTGYAFF; CDR3nt: TGTGCCAGCAGCCCGACAGGGTACGCTTTCTTT
j_gene: TRBJ2-2; abundance: NA; d_gene: NA; v_gene: TRBV29-1; CDR3aa: CSVLGADTGELFF; CDR3nt: TGCAGCGTTCTGGGGGCGGACACCGGGGAGCTGTTTTTT
j_gene: TRBJ2-2; abundance: NA; d_gene: TRBD2; v_gene: TRBV4-3; CDR3aa: CASSQDLAGANTGELFF; CDR3nt: TGCGCCAGCAGCCAGGACTTAGCGGGGGCGAACACCGGGGAGCTGTTTTTT
j_gene: TRBJ1-1; abundance: NA; d_gene: NA; v_gene: TRBV6-6; CDR3aa: CASIDRDTNTEAFF; CDR3nt: TGTGCCAGCATTGACCGGGACACTAACACTGAAGCTTTCTTT
j_gene: TRBJ1-4; abundance: NA; d_gene: NA; v_gene: TRBV18; CDR3aa: CASSPKGEKLFF; CDR3nt: TGTGCCAGCTCACCGAAGGGGGAAAAACTGTTTTTT
j_gene: TRBJ2-7; abundance: few; d_gene: TRBD2; v_gene: TRBV2; CDR3aa: CASSRLAGPYEQYF; CDR3nt: TGTGCCAGCAGTCGACTAGCGGGACCCTACGAGCAGTACTTC
j_gene: TRBJ1-1; abundance: NA; d_gene: TRBD1; v_gene: TRBV4-1; CDR3aa: CASSLIDRDTEAFF; CDR3nt: TGCGCCAGCAGCCTGATCGACAGGGACACTGAAGCTTTCTTT
j_gene: TRBJ2-2; abundance: NA; d_gene: NA; v_gene: TRBV12-5; CDR3aa: CASGRAGGAGYTGELFF; CDR3nt: TGTGCTAGTGGTCGGGCCGGAGGGGCGGGCTACACCGGGGAGCTGTTTTTT
j_gene: TRBJ1-1; abundance: NA; d_gene: TRBD1; v_gene: TRBV7-2; CDR3aa: CASSEGQRNTEAFF; CDR3nt: TGTGCCAGCAGCGAGGGACAGAGGAACACTGAAGCTTTCTTT
j_gene: TRBJ1-4; abundance: NA; d_gene: NA; v_gene: TRBV5-1; CDR3aa: CASTREEGRNEKLFF; CDR3nt: TGCGCCAGCACCCGAGAGGAAGGAAGAAATGAAAAACTGTTTTTT
j_gene: TRBJ1-1; abundance: NA; d_gene: NA; v_gene: TRBV18; CDR3aa: CASSPRQELEAFF; CDR3nt: TGTGCCAGCTCACCTCGACAGGAGCTAGAAGCTTTCTTT
j_gene: TRBJ2-7; abundance: NA; d_gene: NA; v_gene: TRBV18; CDR3aa: CASSPSQTYEQYF; CDR3nt: TGTGCCAGCTCACCTTCACAGACCTACGAGCAGTACTTC
j_gene: TRBJ2-6; abundance: few; d_gene: NA; v_gene: TRBV4-3; CDR3aa: CASSQDSGVGANVLTF; CDR3nt: TGCGCCAGCAGCCAAGATTCAGGGGTCGGGGCCAACGTCCTGACTTTC
j_gene: TRBJ1-1; abundance: once; d_gene: TRBD1; v_gene: TRBV7-2; CDR3aa: CASSSGGNTEAFF; CDR3nt: TGTGCCAGCTCGTCAGGGGGGAACACTGAAGCTTTCTTT
j_gene: TRBJ2-7; abundance: NA; d_gene: NA; v_gene: TRBV5-1; CDR3aa: CASSLQPASNEQYF; CDR3nt: TGCGCCAGCAGCTTACAGCCCGCATCCAACGAGCAGTACTTC
j_gene: TRBJ1-4; abundance: NA; d_gene: TRBD1; v_gene: TRBV9; CDR3aa: CASSVGTGVNEKLFF; CDR3nt: TGTGCCAGCAGCGTAGGTACAGGGGTTAATGAAAAACTGTTTTTT
j_gene: TRBJ2-4; abundance: few; d_gene: NA; v_gene: TRBV21-1; CDR3aa: CASSLPGQGNIQYF; CDR3nt: TGTGCCAGCAGCTTACCGGGACAGGGAAACATTCAGTACTTC